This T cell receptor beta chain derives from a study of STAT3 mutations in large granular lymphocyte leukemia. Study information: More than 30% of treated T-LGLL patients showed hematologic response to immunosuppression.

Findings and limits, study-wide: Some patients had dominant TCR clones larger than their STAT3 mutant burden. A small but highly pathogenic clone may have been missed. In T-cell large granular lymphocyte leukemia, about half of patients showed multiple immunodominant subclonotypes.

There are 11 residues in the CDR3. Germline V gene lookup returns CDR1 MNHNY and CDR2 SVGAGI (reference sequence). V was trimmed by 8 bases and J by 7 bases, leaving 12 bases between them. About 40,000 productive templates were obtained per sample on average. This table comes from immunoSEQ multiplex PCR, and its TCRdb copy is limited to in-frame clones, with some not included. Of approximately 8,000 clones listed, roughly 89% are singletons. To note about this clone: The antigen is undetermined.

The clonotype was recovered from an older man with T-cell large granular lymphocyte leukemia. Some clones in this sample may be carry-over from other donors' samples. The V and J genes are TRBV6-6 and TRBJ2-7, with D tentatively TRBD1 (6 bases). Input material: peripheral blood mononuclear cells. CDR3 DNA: TGTGCCAGCTTTTTAGGGGGTGAGCAGTACTTC. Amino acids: CASFLGGEQYF.